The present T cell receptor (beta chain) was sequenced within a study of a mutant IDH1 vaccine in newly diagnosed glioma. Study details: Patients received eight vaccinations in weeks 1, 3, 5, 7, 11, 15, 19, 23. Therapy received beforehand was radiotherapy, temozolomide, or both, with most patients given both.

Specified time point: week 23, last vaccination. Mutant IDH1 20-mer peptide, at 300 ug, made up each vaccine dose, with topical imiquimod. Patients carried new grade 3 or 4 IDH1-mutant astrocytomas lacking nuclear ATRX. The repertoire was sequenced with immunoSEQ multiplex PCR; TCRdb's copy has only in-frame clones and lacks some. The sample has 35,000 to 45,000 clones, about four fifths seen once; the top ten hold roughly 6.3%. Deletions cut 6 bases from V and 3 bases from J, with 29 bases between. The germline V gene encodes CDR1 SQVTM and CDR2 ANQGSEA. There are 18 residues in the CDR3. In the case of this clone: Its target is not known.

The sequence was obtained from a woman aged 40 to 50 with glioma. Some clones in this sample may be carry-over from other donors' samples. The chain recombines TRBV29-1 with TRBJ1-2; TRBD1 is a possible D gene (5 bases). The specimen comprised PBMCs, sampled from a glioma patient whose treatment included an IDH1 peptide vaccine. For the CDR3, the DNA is TGCAGCGTCCCATCCATCCGGGGGGGTCCGATGACCGACTATGGCTACACCTTC. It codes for CSVPSIRGGPMTDYGYTF.